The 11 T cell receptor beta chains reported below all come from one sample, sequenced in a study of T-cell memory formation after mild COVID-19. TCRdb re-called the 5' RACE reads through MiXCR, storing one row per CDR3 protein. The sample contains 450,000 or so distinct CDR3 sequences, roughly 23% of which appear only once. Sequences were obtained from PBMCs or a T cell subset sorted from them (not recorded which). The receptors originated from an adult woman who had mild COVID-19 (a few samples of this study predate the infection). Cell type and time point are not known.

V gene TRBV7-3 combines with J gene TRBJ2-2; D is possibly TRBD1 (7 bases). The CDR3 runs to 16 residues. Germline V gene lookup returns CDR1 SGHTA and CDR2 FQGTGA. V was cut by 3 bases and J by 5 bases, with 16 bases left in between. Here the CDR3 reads CASSLVAGGWTGELFF. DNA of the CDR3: TGTGCCAGCAGCTTGGTGGCAGGGGGGTGGACCGGGGAGCTGTTTTTT.

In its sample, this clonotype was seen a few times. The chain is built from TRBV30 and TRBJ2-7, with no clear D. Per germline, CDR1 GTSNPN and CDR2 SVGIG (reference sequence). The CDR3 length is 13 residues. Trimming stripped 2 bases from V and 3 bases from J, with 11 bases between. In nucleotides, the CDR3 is TGTGCCTGGAGTTCTGGCGGCCGCTACGAGCAGTACTTC. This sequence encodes CAWSSGGRYEQYF.

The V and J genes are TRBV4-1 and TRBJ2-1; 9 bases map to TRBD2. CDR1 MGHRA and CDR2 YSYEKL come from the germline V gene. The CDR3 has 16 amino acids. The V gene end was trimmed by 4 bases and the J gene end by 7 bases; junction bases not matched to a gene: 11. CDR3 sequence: CASSRSLAGAGNEQFF. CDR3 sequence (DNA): TGCGCCAGCAGCCGATCACTAGCGGGCGCGGGGAATGAGCAGTTCTTC.

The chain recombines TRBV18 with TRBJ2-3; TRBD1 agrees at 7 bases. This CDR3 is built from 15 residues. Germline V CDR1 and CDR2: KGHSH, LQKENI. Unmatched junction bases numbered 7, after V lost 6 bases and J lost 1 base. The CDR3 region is CASSPGQVRTDTQYF. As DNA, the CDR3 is TGTGCCAGCTCGCCTGGACAGGTTCGCACAGATACGCAGTATTTT. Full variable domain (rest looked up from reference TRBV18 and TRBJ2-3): NAGVMQNPRHLVRRRGQEARLRCSPMKGHSHVYWYRQLPEEGLKFMVYLQKENIIDESGMPKERFSAEFPKEGPSILRIQQVVRGDSAAYFCASSPGQVRTDTQYFGPGTRLTVL.

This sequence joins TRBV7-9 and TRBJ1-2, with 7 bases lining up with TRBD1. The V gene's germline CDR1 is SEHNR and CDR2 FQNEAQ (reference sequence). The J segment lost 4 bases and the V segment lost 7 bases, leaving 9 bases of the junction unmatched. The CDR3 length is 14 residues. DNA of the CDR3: TGTGCCAGCAACATAGTAACAGGGGTCTATGGCTACACCTTC. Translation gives CASNIVTGVYGYTF.

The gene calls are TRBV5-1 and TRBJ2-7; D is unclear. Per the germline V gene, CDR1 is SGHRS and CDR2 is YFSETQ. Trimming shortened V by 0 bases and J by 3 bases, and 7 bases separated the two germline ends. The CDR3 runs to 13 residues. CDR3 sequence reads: CASSLDAYYEQYF. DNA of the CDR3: TGCGCCAGCAGCTTGGACGCCTACTACGAGCAGTACTTC.

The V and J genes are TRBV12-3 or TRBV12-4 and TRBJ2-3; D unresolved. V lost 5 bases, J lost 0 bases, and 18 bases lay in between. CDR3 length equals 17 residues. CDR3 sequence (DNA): TGTGCCAGCAGTAAAGGCACGCCACTTTCTAGCACAGATACGCAGTATTTT. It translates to CASSKGTPLSSTDTQYF.

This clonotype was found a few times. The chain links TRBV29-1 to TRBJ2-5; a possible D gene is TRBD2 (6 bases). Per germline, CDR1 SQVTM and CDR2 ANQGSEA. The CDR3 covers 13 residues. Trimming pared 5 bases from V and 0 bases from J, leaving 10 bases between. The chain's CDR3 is CSVHSGDQETQYF. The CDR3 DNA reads TGCAGCGTTCACTCGGGGGACCAAGAGACCCAGTACTTC.

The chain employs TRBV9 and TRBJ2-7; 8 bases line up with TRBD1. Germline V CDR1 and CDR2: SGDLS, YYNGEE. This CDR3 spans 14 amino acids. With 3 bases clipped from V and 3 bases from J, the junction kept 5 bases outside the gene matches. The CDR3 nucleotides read TGTGCCAGCAGCGCCGGACAGGGTTTCTACGAGCAGTACTTC. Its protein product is CASSAGQGFYEQYF.

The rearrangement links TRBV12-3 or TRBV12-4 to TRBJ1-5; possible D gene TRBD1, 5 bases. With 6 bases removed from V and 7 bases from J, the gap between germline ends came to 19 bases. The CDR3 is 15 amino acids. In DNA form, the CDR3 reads TGTGCCAGCAGCCCAACTAGAAGGGGAGGGCAGCCCCAGCATTTT. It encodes CASSPTRRGGQPQHF.

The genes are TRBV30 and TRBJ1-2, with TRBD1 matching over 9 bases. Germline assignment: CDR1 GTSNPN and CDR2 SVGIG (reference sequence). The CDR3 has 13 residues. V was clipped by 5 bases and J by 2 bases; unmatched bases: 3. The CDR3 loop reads CAWGQGPNYGYTF. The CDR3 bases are TGTGCCTGGGGACAGGGGCCGAACTATGGCTACACCTTC.